One sample yielded the 17 T cell receptor beta chains listed below, sequenced in a study of blood T cell repertoires in COVID-19. The protocol was immunoSEQ multiplex PCR, while the TCRdb copy is restricted to in-frame clones and leaves out a portion. The sample carries more than 200,000 clones, about 80% recorded once. Specimen: peripheral blood. The receptors derive from a woman older than 75 with active or convalescent COVID-19.

V and J are TRBV19 and TRBJ1-2; TRBD1 matches 11 bases. The CDR3 has 17 residues. Germline V gives CDR1 LNHDA, CDR2 SQIVND (reference sequence). Trimming removed 3 bases from V and 3 bases from J; junction bases left unmatched: 9. This chain's CDR3 is CASSILHPGQGDYGYTF. The CDR3 DNA reads as TGTGCCAGTAGTATTCTACATCCGGGACAGGGGGACTATGGCTACACCTTC.

This clone was picked up a small number of times. The chain combines TRBV29-1 with TRBJ1-3, with unresolved D. Germline CDR1 SQVTM, CDR2 ANQGSEA. Trimming removed 6 bases at V and 0 bases at J, with 21 bases between. The CDR3 covers 17 residues. DNA for the CDR3: TGCAGCGTCCAAGGGCTCTCTAGCCCATACTCTGGAAACACCATATATTTT. Its protein is CSVQGLSSPYSGNTIYF.

J is TRBJ1-3 and V is TRBV28, with D unresolved. This CDR3 comprises 12 residues. With 5 bases removed from V and 6 bases from J, the gap between germline ends came to 8 bases. Germline CDR1 is MDHEN and CDR2 is SYDVKM. This CDR3 is CASSTTLNTIYF. CDR3 DNA sequence: TGTGCCAGCAGTACCACTCTAAACACCATATATTTT.

The genes are TRBV19 and TRBJ1-2, with TRBD1 as a possible D gene (6 bases). From germline, CDR1 is LNHDA and CDR2 SQIVND (reference sequence). V was cut by 10 bases and J by 4 bases, with 22 bases left in between. This CDR3 spans 15 amino acids. The CDR3: CATTEDSLSIYGYTF. The DNA of the CDR3 is TGTGCCACCACTGAGGACAGCCTATCCATCTATGGCTACACCTTC.

The chain recombines TRBV28 with TRBJ2-5; 8 bases line up with TRBD1. Germline CDR1 is MDHEN and CDR2 is SYDVKM. Germline trimming cut 5 bases from V and 3 bases from J; bases unmatched to any gene: 2. The length of the CDR3 is 13 residues. Here the CDR3 reads CASSAGQEETQYF. CDR3 in DNA: TGTGCCAGCAGTGCGGGACAGGAAGAGACCCAGTACTTC.

This clone was seen a handful of times. For the CDR3, the DNA is TGTGCCAGCAGTGCTGAACAGAACAATCAGCCCCAGCATTTT. Encoded protein: CASSAEQNNQPQHF. The rearrangement links TRBV2 to TRBJ1-5; D gene unclear. CDR1 and CDR2 from the germline V gene are SNHLY and FYNNEI. V was shortened by 4 bases and J by 3 bases, with 10 bases between the two germline ends. The CDR3 length is 14 residues.

The rearrangement joins TRBV6-2 or TRBV6-3 to TRBJ2-1; 8 bases match TRBD1. The V and J ends lost 5 bases and 4 bases, in that order; junction bases with no gene match: 7. Germline assignment: CDR1 MNHEY and CDR2 SVGEGT. The CDR3 contains 15 residues. The CDR3, as DNA: TGTGCCAGCAGTGCCGGGACAGGCGCTTACAATGAGCAGTTCTTC. Translated: CASSAGTGAYNEQFF.

The chain couples TRBV7-2 to TRBJ1-1; D unresolved. The CDR3 contains 12 residues. The V and J ends lost 0 bases and 7 bases respectively, with 6 bases between them. Germline V gives CDR1 SGHTA, CDR2 FQGNSA. CDR3 region: CASSLASLEAFF. In nucleotides, the CDR3 is TGTGCCAGCAGCTTAGCTAGTCTTGAAGCTTTCTTT.

The chain links TRBV5-1 to TRBJ2-3; no reliable D call. Germline CDR1 reads SGHRS; CDR2 reads YFSETQ. V was trimmed by 2 bases and J by 2 bases, leaving 3 bases between them. This CDR3 has 12 amino acids. CDR3 nucleotide sequence: TGCGCCAGCAGCTTTAACACAGATACGCAGTATTTT. It yields the protein CASSFNTDTQYF.

This chain connects TRBV3-1 (or the pseudogene TRBV3-2) to TRBJ1-2; D is undetermined. The CDR3 is 13 residues long. V was trimmed by 2 bases and J by 8 bases, leaving 12 bases between them. Germline CDR1 LGHDT, CDR2 YNNKEL (reference sequence). In DNA form, the CDR3 reads TGTGCCAGCAGCCAAATCACAAGAAGAGGCTACACCTTC. This gives the protein CASSQITRRGYTF.

The genes are TRBV5-1 and TRBJ1-1; no reliable D call. Looked up from germline, CDR1 is SGHRS and CDR2 is YFSETQ. There are 14 residues in the CDR3. Trimming stripped 2 bases from V and 1 base from J, with 9 bases between. The chain's CDR3 is CASSFDSRNTEAFF. The DNA of the CDR3 is TGCGCCAGCAGCTTTGACTCCAGGAACACTGAAGCTTTCTTT.

This chain connects TRBV5-1 to TRBJ2-3; D is perhaps TRBD1 (5 bases). This CDR3 is 14 amino acids long. V was trimmed by 4 bases and J by 2 bases, leaving 11 bases between them. CDR1 is SGHRS and CDR2 is YFSETQ in the germline V gene. The CDR3 protein is CASSPDKATDTQYF. The CDR3 DNA follows: TGCGCCAGCAGCCCGGACAAGGCCACAGATACGCAGTATTTT.

This chain connects TRBV2 to TRBJ2-1; D is possibly TRBD2 (5 bases). The germline CDR1 and CDR2 sequences are SNHLY and FYNNEI. Trimming left V 2 bases short and J 12 bases short, with 11 bases between. The CDR3 contains 12 residues. DNA of the CDR3: TGTGCCAGCAGTGAAACTGCTGGGAGGCAGTTCTTC. Protein sequence: CASSETAGRQFF.

The sample holds a few counts of this clone. J is TRBJ2-3 and V is TRBV18; tentative D call: TRBD1 (7 bases). Germline CDR1 KGHSH, CDR2 LQKENI. The CDR3 is made up of 16 amino acids. Between the trimmed V and J ends, which lost 5 bases and 0 bases, there was a span of 15 bases. Written as DNA, the CDR3 is TGTGCCAGCTCAGAGTCGACAGGGACTAGCACAGATACGCAGTATTTT. It specifies CASSESTGTSTDTQYF. Full variable domain (missing parts from reference TRBV18 and TRBJ2-3): NAGVMQNPRHLVRRRGQEARLRCSPMKGHSHVYWYRQLPEEGLKFMVYLQKENIIDESGMPKERFSAEFPKEGPSILRIQQVVRGDSAAYFCASSESTGTSTDTQYFGPGTRLTVL.

The gene calls are TRBV11-2 and TRBJ2-7, with no clear D. This CDR3 region has 15 residues. Germline V CDR1 and CDR2: SGHAT, FQNNGV. V was clipped by 0 bases and J by 3 bases, with 12 bases between them. The chain's CDR3 is CASSLDLQVIYEQYF. CDR3 bases: TGTGCCAGCAGCTTAGATCTGCAGGTTATCTACGAGCAGTACTTC.

This chain uses TRBV10-1 with TRBJ2-1; the D gene is possibly TRBD1 (5 bases). The germline V and J ends were trimmed by 0 bases and 5 bases, with 5 bases remaining between them. The CDR3 spans 13 residues. Per the germline V gene, CDR1 is WNHNN and CDR2 is SYGVQD (reference sequence). The chain's CDR3 is CASSESRDNEQFF. CDR3 DNA sequence: TGCGCCAGCAGTGAGTCCAGGGACAATGAGCAGTTCTTC.

V usage is TRBV7-2 and J usage is TRBJ2-7; 8 nucleotides match TRBD1. The ends lost 5 bases at V and 3 bases at J; junction bases unmatched: 6. CDR1 is SGHTA, CDR2 FQGNSA, per germline. The CDR3 is 14 residues long. This chain's CDR3 is CASSKDRDFYEQYF. The CDR3, as DNA: TGTGCCAGCAGCAAGGACAGGGACTTCTACGAGCAGTACTTC.